The 21 T cell receptor beta chains presented below share a single source sample, sequenced in a study of shared clonotypes between healthy human individuals. Sequencing used immunoSEQ multiplex PCR; TCRdb keeps in-frame clones, though not all of them. This sample has under 600,000 clones, with more than 95% found just once. Sequenced input: naive CD4+ T cells sorted from blood. Indicated subset: CD45RA+ positively selected. These receptors were obtained from a woman aged 25 to 39 in good health.

The chain couples TRBV14 to TRBJ2-1; D is perhaps TRBD1 (6 bases). Germline CDR1 reads SGHDN; CDR2 reads FVKESK. The CDR3 has 13 amino acids. The V gene lost 0 bases and the J gene lost 12 bases, with 12 bases spanning the gap. In nucleotides, the CDR3 is TGTGCCAGCAGCCAAGATTCGAGGGGGAGGCAGTTCTTC. It translates to CASSQDSRGRQFF.

The genes are TRBV6-4 and TRBJ2-1; 7 bases line up with TRBD1. The germline V gene encodes CDR1 MRHNA and CDR2 SNTAGT. CDR3 length: 13 amino acids. The J segment lost 8 bases and the V segment lost 6 bases, leaving 7 bases of the junction unmatched. CDR3 bases: TGTGCCAGCAGCCGCGACAGGGTCGATGAGCAGTTCTTC. It yields the protein CASSRDRVDEQFF.

The rearrangement links TRBV6-4 to TRBJ2-6; D possibly corresponds to TRBD1 (6 bases). Germline V gene sequence: CDR1 MRHNA, CDR2 SNTAGT. V was trimmed by 7 bases and J by 0 bases, leaving 13 bases between them. CDR3 length equals 16 residues. DNA of the CDR3: TGTGCCAGCAAGGACAGCGAAAGCTCTGGGGCCAACGTCCTGACTTTC. Translated, it gives CASKDSESSGANVLTF.

In this sample, this clone turned up once. This chain connects TRBV5-5 to TRBJ1-4; D unresolved. The V end lost 7 bases, the J end lost 6 bases, and 16 bases lay between the germline ends. CDR1 and CDR2 (germline): SGHKS, YYEKEE (reference sequence). There are 14 residues in the CDR3. CDR3 DNA: TGTGCCAGCTTGTCGGGTGTCTTGGATGAAAAACTGTTTTTT. This codes for CASLSGVLDEKLFF.

V and J are TRBV7-9 and TRBJ2-3; maybe TRBD2 (5 bases). Germline V gene data show CDR1 as SEHNR and CDR2 as FQNEAQ (reference sequence). The CDR3 is 14 amino acids. V gave up 2 bases and J gave up 4 bases, with 10 bases separating them. This CDR3 reads CASSLMGSSDTQYF. The CDR3 nucleotides are TGTGCCAGCAGCTTAATGGGGAGTTCAGATACGCAGTATTTT.

The chain is built from TRBV14 and TRBJ2-1; 7 nucleotides agree with TRBD2. The V gene's germline CDR1 is SGHDN and CDR2 FVKESK. The CDR3 runs to 15 residues. J was trimmed by 4 bases and V by 4 bases; bases with no gene match: 7. CDR3 protein: CASSPRLAEYNEQFF. CDR3 DNA sequence: TGTGCCAGCAGCCCCCGCCTAGCGGAGTACAATGAGCAGTTCTTC.

The V gene is TRBV29-1, the J gene TRBJ2-7; TRBD2 aligns across 9 bases. Germline values: CDR1 SQVTM, CDR2 ANQGSEA. CDR3 size: 15 residues. V lost 6 bases to trimming and J lost 2 bases; unmatched junction nucleotides: 11. The CDR3: CSVAAGLASPYEQYF. The CDR3 nucleotides are TGCAGCGTGGCGGCGGGACTAGCTTCACCCTACGAGCAGTACTTC.

The chain carries TRBV5-1 and TRBJ2-2; 10 bases are shared with TRBD1. Looked up from germline, CDR1 is SGHRS and CDR2 is YFSETQ. The CDR3 has 16 residues. The ends lost 3 bases at V and 6 bases at J; junction bases unmatched: 8. CDR3 residues: CASSSATGGASGELFF. CDR3 nucleotide sequence: TGCGCCAGCAGCTCCGCGACAGGGGGCGCGTCCGGGGAGCTGTTTTTT.

The V call is TRBV13, the J call TRBJ2-6, with 8 bases matching TRBD2. V trimming: 5 bases; J trimming: 0 bases; junction bases outside the gene matches: 3. CDR3 size: 16 residues. Germline V CDR1 and CDR2: PRHDT, FYEKMQ (reference sequence). The CDR3 DNA follows: TGTGCCAGCAGCCCTCGGGGGGGCTCTGGGGCCAACGTCCTGACTTTC. Its translation: CASSPRGGSGANVLTF. Combining the CDR3 with reference TRBV13 and TRBJ2-6 gives the whole variable domain AAGVIQSPRHLIKEKRETATLKCYPIPRHDTVYWYQQGPGQDPQFLISFYEKMQSDKGSIPDRFSAQQFSDYHSELNMSSLELGDSALYFCASSPRGGSGANVLTFGAGSRLTVL.

J is TRBJ2-2 and V is TRBV7-2; D is unresolved. The germline V gene encodes CDR1 SGHTA and CDR2 FQGNSA. The ends were cut back, 3 bases at V and 3 bases at J, with 11 bases in the middle. CDR3 length: 15 residues. The CDR3 DNA sequence: TGTGCCAGCAGCTTTGGGCAGCTAGACACCGGGGAGCTGTTTTTT. Translation gives CASSFGQLDTGELFF. Complete variable domain (other parts from reference TRBV7-2 and TRBJ2-2): GAGVSQSPSNKVTEKGKDVELRCDPISGHTALYWYRQSLGQGLEFLIYFQGNSAPDKSGLPSDRFSAERTGGSVSTLTIQRTQQEDSAVYLCASSFGQLDTGELFFGEGSRLTVL.

The chain combines TRBV5-1 with TRBJ2-5; weak D call: TRBD2 (5 bases). The J call may be incorrect, as the DNA end agrees better with TRBJ2-7. In germline, CDR1 is SGHRS, CDR2 YFSETQ. This CDR3 has 15 amino acids. As DNA, the CDR3 is TGCGCCAGCAGCGTGGACCCGGACTCCTCCTACGAGCAGTACTTC. This gives the protein CASSVDPDSSYEQYF.

The CDR3: CASSQVRGQGNEKLFF. CDR3 coding DNA: TGCGCCAGCAGCCAAGTCCGCGGACAGGGGAATGAAAAACTGTTTTTT. The V and J genes are TRBV4-1 and TRBJ1-4; 9 bases align to TRBD1. Trimming took 1 base from V and 5 from J; bases not matched to a gene: 5. Germline assignment: CDR1 MGHRA and CDR2 YSYEKL. The CDR3 is 16 residues long.

The chain uses TRBV2 and TRBJ2-2; TRBD2 aligns across 10 bases. The trim removed 8 bases at V and 4 bases at J, leaving 10 bases unmatched. Germline V gives CDR1 SNHLY, CDR2 FYNNEI. The CDR3 spans 16 residues. CDR3 loop: CASLYETSGFTGELFF. Here the CDR3 DNA reads TGTGCCAGCTTATATGAGACTAGCGGGTTCACCGGGGAGCTGTTTTTT.

The gene calls are TRBV28 and TRBJ1-1, with D perhaps matching TRBD1 (5 bases). Deletions cut 11 bases from V and 6 bases from J, with 10 bases between. Germline CDR1 MDHEN, CDR2 SYDVKM. The length of the CDR3 is 10 residues. Here the CDR3 reads CASRGSEAFF. The DNA of the CDR3 is TGTGCCTCGAGGGGATCTGAAGCTTTCTTT.

The chain couples TRBV28 to TRBJ2-5, with D possibly matching TRBD2 (6 bases). Trimming left V 1 base short and J 6 bases short, with 9 bases between. Germline loops: CDR1 MDHEN, CDR2 SYDVKM. The CDR3 runs to 13 residues. The CDR3 DNA is TGTGCCAGCAGTTTATCTAGCGAGAAGACCCAGTACTTC. This codes for CASSLSSEKTQYF.

Only one count was recorded for this clone. This chain uses TRBV28 with TRBJ1-2, with 10 positions matching TRBD1. CDR3 length: 15 residues. Per the germline V gene, CDR1 is MDHEN and CDR2 is SYDVKM. Trimming took 5 bases from V and 6 from J; bases not matched to a gene: 9. In nucleotides, the CDR3 is TGTGCCAGCAGTCCCGGGACAGGGGACCGGCATGGCTACACCTTC. This encodes CASSPGTGDRHGYTF.

As for this clone: Other nucleotide sequences from this sample produce the same CDR3. The V and J genes are TRBV28 and TRBJ2-5; unclear D gene. The V gene lost 4 bases and the J gene lost 5 bases, with 8 bases spanning the gap. This CDR3 contains 12 residues. Germline CDR1 MDHEN, CDR2 SYDVKM. CDR3 sequence reads: CASSSSPETQYF. The CDR3 nucleotides are TGTGCCAGCAGTTCAAGTCCGGAGACCCAGTACTTC.

The rearrangement joins TRBV5-1 to TRBJ2-5; 13 nucleotides line up with TRBD2. Judging by the DNA end, TRBJ2-7 fits better; the J call may be wrong. The CDR3 has 15 amino acids. CDR1 is SGHRS, CDR2 YFSETQ, per germline. CDR3 DNA sequence: TGCGCCAGCAGCATAGGACTAGCGGGAGTCTACGAGCAGTACTTC. This sequence encodes CASSIGLAGVYEQYF.

The chain is built from TRBV5-1 and TRBJ2-1; D is perhaps TRBD2 (5 bases). This CDR3 comprises 15 residues. Trimming pared 4 bases from V and 6 bases from J, leaving 17 bases between. Germline V lookup: CDR1 SGHRS, CDR2 YFSETQ. This chain's CDR3 is CASSPGPRVGNEQFF. The CDR3 nucleotides are TGCGCCAGCAGCCCCGGGCCGAGGGTGGGCAATGAGCAGTTCTTC.

The chain has TRBV10-1 and TRBJ1-5; no reliable D call. The ends were cut back, 3 bases at V and 0 bases at J, with 9 bases in the middle. Germline values: CDR1 WNHNN, CDR2 SYGVQD (reference sequence). The CDR3 loop spans 15 amino acids. The CDR3 spells CASSERVNSNQPQHF. The CDR3 nucleotides read TGCGCCAGCAGTGAAAGGGTTAATAGCAATCAGCCCCAGCATTTT.

This chain joins TRBV5-1 and TRBJ2-3, with 7 positions matching TRBD1. Looked up from germline, CDR1 is SGHRS and CDR2 is YFSETQ. CDR3 length equals 15 residues. Trimming took 4 bases from V and 1 from J; bases not matched to a gene: 6. CDR3 DNA: TGCGCCAGCAGCGGGTGGCAGGGGGGCACAGATACGCAGTATTTT. Encoded protein: CASSGWQGGTDTQYF.